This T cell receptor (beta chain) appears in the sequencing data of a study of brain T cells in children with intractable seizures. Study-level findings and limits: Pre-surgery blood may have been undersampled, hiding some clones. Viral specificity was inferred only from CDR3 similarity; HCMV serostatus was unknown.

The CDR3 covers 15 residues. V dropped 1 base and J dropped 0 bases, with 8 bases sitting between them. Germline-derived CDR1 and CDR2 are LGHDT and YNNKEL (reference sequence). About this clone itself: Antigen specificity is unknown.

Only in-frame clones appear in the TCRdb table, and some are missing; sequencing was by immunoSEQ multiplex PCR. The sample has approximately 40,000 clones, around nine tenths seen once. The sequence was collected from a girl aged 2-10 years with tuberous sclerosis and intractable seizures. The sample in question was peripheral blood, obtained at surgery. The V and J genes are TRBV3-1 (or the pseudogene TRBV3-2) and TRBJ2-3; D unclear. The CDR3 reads CASSQALYSTDTQYF. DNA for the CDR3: TGTGCCAGCAGCCAAGCCCTCTACAGCACAGATACGCAGTATTTT.